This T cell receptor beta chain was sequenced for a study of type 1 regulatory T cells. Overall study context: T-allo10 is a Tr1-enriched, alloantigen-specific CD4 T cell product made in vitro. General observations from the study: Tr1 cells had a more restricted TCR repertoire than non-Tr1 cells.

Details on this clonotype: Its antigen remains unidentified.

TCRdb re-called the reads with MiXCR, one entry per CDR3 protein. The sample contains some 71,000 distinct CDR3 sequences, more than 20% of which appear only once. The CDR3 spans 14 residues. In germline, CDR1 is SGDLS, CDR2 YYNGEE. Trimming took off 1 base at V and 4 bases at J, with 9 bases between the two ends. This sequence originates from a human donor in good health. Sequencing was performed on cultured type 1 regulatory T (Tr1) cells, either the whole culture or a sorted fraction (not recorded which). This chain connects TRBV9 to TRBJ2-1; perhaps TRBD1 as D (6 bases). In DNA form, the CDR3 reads TGTGCCAGCAGCGTAATAGGACAGTACAATGAGCAGTTCTTC. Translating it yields CASSVIGQYNEQFF.